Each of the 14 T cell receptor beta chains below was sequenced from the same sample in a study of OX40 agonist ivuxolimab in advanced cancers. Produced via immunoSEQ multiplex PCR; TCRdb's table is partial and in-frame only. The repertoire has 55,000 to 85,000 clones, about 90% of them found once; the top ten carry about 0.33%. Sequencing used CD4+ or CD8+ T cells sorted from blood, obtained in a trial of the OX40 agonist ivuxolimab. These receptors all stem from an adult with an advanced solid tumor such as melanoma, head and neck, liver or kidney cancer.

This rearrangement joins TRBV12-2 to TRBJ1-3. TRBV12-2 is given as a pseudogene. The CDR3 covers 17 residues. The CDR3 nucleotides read TGTGCAAGTCGCGTGAGCGGGGAGGCGCCTTGTGGAAACACCATATATTTT. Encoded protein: CASRVSGEAPCGNTIYF.

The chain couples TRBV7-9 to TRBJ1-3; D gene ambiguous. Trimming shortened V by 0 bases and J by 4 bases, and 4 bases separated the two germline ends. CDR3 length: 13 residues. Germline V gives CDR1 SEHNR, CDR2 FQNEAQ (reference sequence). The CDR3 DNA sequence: TGTGCCAGCAGCTTAGCAGGAGGAAACACCATATATTTT. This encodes CASSLAGGNTIYF. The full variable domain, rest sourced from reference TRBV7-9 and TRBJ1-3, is DTGVSQNPRHKITKRGQNVTFRCDPISEHNRLYWYRQTLGQGPEFLTYFQNEAQLEKSRLLSDRFSAERPKGSFSTLEIQRTEQGDSAMYLCASSLAGGNTIYFGEGSWLTVV.

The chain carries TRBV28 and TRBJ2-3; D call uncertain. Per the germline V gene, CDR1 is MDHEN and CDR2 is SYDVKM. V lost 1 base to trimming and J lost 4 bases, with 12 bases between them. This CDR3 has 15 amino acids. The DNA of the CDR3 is TGTGCCAGCAGTTTATTGCCTAGTCGTGCAGATACGCAGTATTTT. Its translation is CASSLLPSRADTQYF.

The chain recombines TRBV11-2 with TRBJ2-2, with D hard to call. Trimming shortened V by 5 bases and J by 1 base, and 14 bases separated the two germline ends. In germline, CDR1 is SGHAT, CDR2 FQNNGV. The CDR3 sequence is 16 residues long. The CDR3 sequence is CASSRSATLNTGELFF. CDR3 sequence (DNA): TGTGCCAGCAGCCGATCTGCCACTTTGAACACCGGGGAGCTGTTTTTT. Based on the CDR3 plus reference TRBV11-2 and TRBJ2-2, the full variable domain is EAGVAQSPRYKIIEKRQSVAFWCNPISGHATLYWYQQILGQGPKLLIQFQNNGVVDDSQLPKDRFSAERLKGVDSTLKIQPAKLEDSAVYLCASSRSATLNTGELFFGEGSRLTVL.

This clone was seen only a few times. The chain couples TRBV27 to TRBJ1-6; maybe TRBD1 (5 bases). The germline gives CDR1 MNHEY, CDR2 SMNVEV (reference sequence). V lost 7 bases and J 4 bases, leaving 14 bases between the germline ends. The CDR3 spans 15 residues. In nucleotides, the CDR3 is TGTGCCAGCAAGGGGATCGATACTTATAATTCACCCCTCCACTTT. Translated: CASKGIDTYNSPLHF.

CDR3 nucleotides: TGTGCCAGCAGCTCCCGGGCCAGAACCTCCTACGAGCAGTACTTC. It yields the protein CASSSRARTSYEQYF. The rearrangement joins TRBV27 to TRBJ2-7; D uncertain. Germline CDR1 reads MNHEY; CDR2 reads SMNVEV (reference sequence). CDR3 length equals 15 residues. V gave up 6 bases and J gave up 0 bases, with 15 bases separating them.

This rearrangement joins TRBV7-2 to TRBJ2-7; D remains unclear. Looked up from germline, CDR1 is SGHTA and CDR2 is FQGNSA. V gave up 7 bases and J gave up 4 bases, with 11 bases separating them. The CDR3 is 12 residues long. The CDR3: CASTNLEYEQYF. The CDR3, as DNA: TGTGCCAGCACCAATCTCGAGTACGAGCAGTACTTC.

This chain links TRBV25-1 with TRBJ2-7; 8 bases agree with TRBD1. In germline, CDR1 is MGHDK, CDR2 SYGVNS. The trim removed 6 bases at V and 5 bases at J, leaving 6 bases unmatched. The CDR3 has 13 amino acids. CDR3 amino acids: CASSRTGRNEQYF. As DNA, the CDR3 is TGTGCCAGCAGCCGGACAGGGAGGAACGAGCAGTACTTC.

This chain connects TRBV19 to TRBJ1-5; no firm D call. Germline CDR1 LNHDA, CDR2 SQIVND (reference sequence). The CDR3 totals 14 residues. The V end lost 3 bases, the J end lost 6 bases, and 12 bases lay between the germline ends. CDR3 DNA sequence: TGTGCCAGTAGTATCGTTAAGGGAACTCAGCCCCAGCATTTT. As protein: CASSIVKGTQPQHF.

In DNA form, the CDR3 reads TGTGCCAGTAGTAGCAGCGATGAAGGCACTGAAGCTTTCTTT. This encodes CASSSSDEGTEAFF. J is TRBJ1-1 and V is TRBV19; the D is unclear. V gave up 4 bases and J gave up 4 bases, with 13 bases separating them. The CDR3 totals 14 residues. Germline CDR1 and CDR2: LNHDA and SQIVND (reference sequence). The full variable domain, rest sourced from reference TRBV19 and TRBJ1-1, is DGGITQSPKYLFRKEGQNVTLSCEQNLNHDAMYWYRQDPGQGLRLIYYSQIVNDFQKGDIAEGYSVSREKKESFPLTVTSAQKNPTAFYLCASSSSDEGTEAFFGQGTRLTVV.

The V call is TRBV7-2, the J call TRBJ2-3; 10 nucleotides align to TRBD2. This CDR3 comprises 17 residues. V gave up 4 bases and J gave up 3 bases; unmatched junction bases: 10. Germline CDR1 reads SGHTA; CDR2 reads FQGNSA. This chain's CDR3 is CASSSRPSGSGTDTQYF. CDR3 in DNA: TGTGCCAGCAGCTCTAGGCCTAGCGGGAGTGGAACAGATACGCAGTATTTT.

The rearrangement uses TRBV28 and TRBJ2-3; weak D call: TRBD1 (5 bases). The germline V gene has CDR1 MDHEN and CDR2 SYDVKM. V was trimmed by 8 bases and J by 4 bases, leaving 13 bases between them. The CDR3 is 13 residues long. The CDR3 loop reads CASGLQGADTQYF. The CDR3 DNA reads TGTGCCAGCGGGCTCCAAGGGGCAGATACGCAGTATTTT.

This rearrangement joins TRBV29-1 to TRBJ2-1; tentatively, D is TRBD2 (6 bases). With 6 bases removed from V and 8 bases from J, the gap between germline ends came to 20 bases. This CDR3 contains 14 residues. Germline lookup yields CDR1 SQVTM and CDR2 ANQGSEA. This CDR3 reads CSVPGRGLGYEQFF. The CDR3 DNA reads TGCAGCGTCCCGGGGCGGGGTTTGGGCTATGAGCAGTTCTTC.

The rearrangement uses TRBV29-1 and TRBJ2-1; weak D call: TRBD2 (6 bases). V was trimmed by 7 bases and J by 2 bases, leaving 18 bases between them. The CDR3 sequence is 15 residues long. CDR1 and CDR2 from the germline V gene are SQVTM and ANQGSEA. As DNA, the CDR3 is TGCAGCGCCGTCCCCATTAGCGGCGCCTACAATGAGCAGTTCTTC. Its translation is CSAVPISGAYNEQFF.